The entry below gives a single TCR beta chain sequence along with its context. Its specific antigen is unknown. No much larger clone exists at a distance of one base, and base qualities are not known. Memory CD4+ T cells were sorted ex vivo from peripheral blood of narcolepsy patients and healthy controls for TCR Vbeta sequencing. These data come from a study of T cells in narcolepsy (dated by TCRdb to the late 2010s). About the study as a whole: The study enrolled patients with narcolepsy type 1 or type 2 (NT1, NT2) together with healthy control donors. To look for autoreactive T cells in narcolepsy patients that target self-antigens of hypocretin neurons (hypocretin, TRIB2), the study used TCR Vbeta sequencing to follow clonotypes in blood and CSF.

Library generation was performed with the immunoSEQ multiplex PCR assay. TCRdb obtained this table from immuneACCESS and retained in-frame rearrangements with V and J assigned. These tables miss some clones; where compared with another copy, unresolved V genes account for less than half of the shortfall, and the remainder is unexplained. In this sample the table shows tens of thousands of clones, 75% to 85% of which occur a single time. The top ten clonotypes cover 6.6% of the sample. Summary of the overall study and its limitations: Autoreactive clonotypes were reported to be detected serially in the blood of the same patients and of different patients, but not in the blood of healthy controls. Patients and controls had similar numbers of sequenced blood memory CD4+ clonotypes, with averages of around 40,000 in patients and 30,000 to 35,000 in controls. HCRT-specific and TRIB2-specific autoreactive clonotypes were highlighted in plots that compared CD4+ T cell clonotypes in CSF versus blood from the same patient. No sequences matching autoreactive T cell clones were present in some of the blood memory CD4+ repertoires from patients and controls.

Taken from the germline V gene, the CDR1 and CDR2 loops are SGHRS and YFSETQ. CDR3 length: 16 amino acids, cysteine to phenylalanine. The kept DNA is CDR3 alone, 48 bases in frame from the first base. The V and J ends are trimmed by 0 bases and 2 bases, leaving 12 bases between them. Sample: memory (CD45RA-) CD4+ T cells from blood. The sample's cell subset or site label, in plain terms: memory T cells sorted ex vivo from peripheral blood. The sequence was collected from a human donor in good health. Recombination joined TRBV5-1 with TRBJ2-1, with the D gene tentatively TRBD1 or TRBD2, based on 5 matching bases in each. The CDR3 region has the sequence CASSLGGEPTYNEQFF. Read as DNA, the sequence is TGCGCCAGCAGCTTGGGAGGGGAGCCTACCTACAATGAGCAGTTCTTC.